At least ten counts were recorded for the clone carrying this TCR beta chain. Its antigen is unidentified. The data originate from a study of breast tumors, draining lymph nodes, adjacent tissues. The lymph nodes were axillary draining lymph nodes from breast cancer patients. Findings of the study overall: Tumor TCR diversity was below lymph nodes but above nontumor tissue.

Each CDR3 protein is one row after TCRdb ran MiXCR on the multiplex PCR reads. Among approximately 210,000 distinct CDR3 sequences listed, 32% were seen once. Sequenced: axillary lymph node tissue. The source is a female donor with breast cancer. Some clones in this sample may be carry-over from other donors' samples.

The CDR3, as DNA: TGCGCCAGCACGAGGACAGGGAGAGATGAGCAGTTCTTC. It encodes CASTRTGRDEQFF. The chain has TRBV5-1 and TRBJ2-1; 8 nucleotides line up with TRBD1. The length of the CDR3 is 13 residues. Germline trimming cut 6 bases from V and 8 bases from J; bases unmatched to any gene: 7. The germline CDR1 and CDR2 sequences are SGHRS and YFSETQ.